These 7 T cell receptor beta chains came from one sample sequenced in a study of CXCR3-negative and CXCR3-positive naive CD8 T cells. UMI-labeled 5' RACE yielded the TRB cDNA libraries. Each CDR3 protein gets one entry in TCRdb, which reprocessed the 5' RACE reads and gives no DNA. This table lists approximately 100,000 distinct CDR3 sequences. No antigen has been assigned to these receptors. Study-level results: Researchers report that CXCR3-positive naive cells carry more hydrophobic TRB CDR3s than CXCR3-negative naive cells.

Sequences were obtained from naive CXCR3+ CD8+ T cells from blood. Described subset: CD45RO-CCR7+CD27+CD95- naive CD8+ T cells expressing CXCR3 (TNR3+). These TCRs come from a human donor in good health. Some clones in this sample may be carry-over from other donors' samples.

The chain employs TRBV20-1 and TRBJ2-1. CDR1 DFQATT and CDR2 SNEGSKA come from the germline V gene (reference sequence). This CDR3 has 14 amino acids. The CDR3 region is CSASWPSSYNEQFF.

This chain joins TRBV6-5 and TRBJ2-2; TCRdb indicates TRBD1, and absent DNA this call remains unverified. This CDR3 has 17 amino acids. The germline V gene encodes CDR1 MNHEY and CDR2 SVGAGI. CDR3 region: CASSLTLSRGDTGELFF.

V gene TRBV6-2 or TRBV6-3 combines with J gene TRBJ2-7; TCRdb selects TRBD1, and the lack of DNA leaves this call unchecked. This CDR3 has 14 amino acids. Germline V gene sequence: CDR1 MNHEY, CDR2 SVGEGT. CDR3 amino acids: CASSYQGFSYEQYF.

J is TRBJ2-3 and V is TRBV5-4; TCRdb returns TRBD1, unconfirmable since there is no DNA. This CDR3 has 14 residues. Germline V gene data show CDR1 as SGHNT and CDR2 as YYREEE (reference sequence). The CDR3 spells CASTYLSGPDTQYF.

The chain is built from TRBV7-2 and TRBJ2-5; as DNA is missing, the TRBD1 call by TCRdb cannot be tested. Germline CDR1 and CDR2: SGHTA and FQGNSA. The CDR3 sequence is 16 residues long. The CDR3 loop reads CASSPLGQGAEETQYF.

The rearrangement links TRBV20-1 to TRBJ2-3; TCRdb gives TRBD1 as the D gene, but with no DNA this cannot be confirmed. CDR1 is DFQATT, CDR2 SNEGSKA, per germline (reference sequence). CDR3 length: 14 amino acids. CDR3 amino acids: CSARVRGDTDTQYF.

V is TRBV6-2 or TRBV6-3 and J is TRBJ2-2; the TRBD1 assignment by TCRdb is unverifiable without DNA. The CDR3 length is 17 residues. Germline V lookup: CDR1 MNHEY, CDR2 SVGEGT. CDR3 region: CASSGIGTGDHTGELFF.